Each of the 28 T cell receptor beta chains below was sequenced from the same sample in a study of patients and donors after allogeneic stem cell transplantation. TCRdb re-derived calls from the RT-PCR reads in MiXCR, one entry per CDR3 protein. The sample includes some 150,000 distinct CDR3 sequences, 30% to 45% of them seen just once. Sequenced material: blood, either unsorted or a sorted T cell fraction (not recorded which). The receptors derive from a human donor who was either an allogeneic HSCT recipient or a stem cell or donor lymphocyte infusion donor (not recorded which). It is not recorded whose cells these are; they may come from a transplant donor.

The table lists this clonotype with a count of one. The chain is built from TRBV6-5 and TRBJ2-7; D is possibly TRBD2 (5 bases). The length of the CDR3 is 13 residues. V was cut by 0 bases and J by 6 bases, with 9 bases left in between. CDR1 and CDR2 (germline): MNHEY, SVGAGI. CDR3 protein: CASSYSPSGEQYV. CDR3 coding DNA: TGTGCCAGCAGTTACTCGCCCAGCGGCGAGCAGTACGTC.

The chain recombines TRBV5-1 with TRBJ1-2, with 7 bases identical to TRBD1. Trimming removed 4 bases from V and 2 bases from J; junction bases left unmatched: 8. CDR3 length: 15 amino acids. Germline V lookup: CDR1 SGHRS, CDR2 YFSETQ. The CDR3 sequence: CASSAQDRENYGYTF. In DNA form, the CDR3 reads TGCGCCAGCAGCGCCCAAGACAGGGAAAACTATGGCTACACCTTC.

The gene calls are TRBV4-2 and TRBJ1-6; D is possibly TRBD1 (5 bases). Germline V lookup: CDR1 LGHNA, CDR2 YNFKEQ. V was clipped by 0 bases and J by 6 bases, with 18 bases between them. This CDR3 has 18 residues. The CDR3 DNA follows: TGTGCCAGCAGCCAAGAAAAGGGGACCGGGGGACCTAATTCACCCCTCCACTTT. Encoded protein: CASSQEKGTGGPNSPLHF.

This chain uses TRBV19 with TRBJ1-2; D gene ambiguous. CDR1 and CDR2 (germline): LNHDA, SQIVND (reference sequence). The length of the CDR3 is 13 residues. The germline V and J ends were trimmed by 2 bases and 4 bases, with 8 bases remaining between them. The CDR3: CASSIKGPYGYTF. CDR3 nucleotide sequence: TGTGCCAGTAGTATAAAAGGGCCCTATGGCTACACCTTC. Full variable domain (missing parts from reference TRBV19 and TRBJ1-2): DGGITQSPKYLFRKEGQNVTLSCEQNLNHDAMYWYRQDPGQGLRLIYYSQIVNDFQKGDIAEGYSVSREKKESFPLTVTSAQKNPTAFYLCASSIKGPYGYTFGSGTRLTVV.

V usage is TRBV20-1 and J usage is TRBJ1-4; no reliable D call. V dropped 1 base and J dropped 8 bases, with 8 bases sitting between them. Germline V lookup: CDR1 DFQATT, CDR2 SNEGSKA (reference sequence). The CDR3 covers 12 residues. Here the CDR3 reads CSARGGGEKLFF. In DNA form, the CDR3 reads TGCAGTGCTAGAGGGGGTGGGGAAAAACTGTTTTTT.

The rearrangement uses TRBV20-1 and TRBJ2-1, with unresolved D. This CDR3 is built from 13 residues. CDR1 and CDR2 (germline): DFQATT, SNEGSKA (reference sequence). The V and J ends lost 3 bases and 0 bases respectively, with 6 bases between them. The CDR3 is CSASGPSYNEQFF. DNA of the CDR3: TGCAGTGCTAGTGGTCCCTCCTACAATGAGCAGTTCTTC.

This chain's CDR3 is CASSPDPAGGTDTQYF. The CDR3 DNA is TGCGCCAGCAGCCCAGACCCGGCGGGGGGCACAGATACGCAGTATTTT. The V and J genes are TRBV5-1 and TRBJ2-3, with 7 bases that match TRBD2. This CDR3 comprises 16 residues. Germline CDR1 is SGHRS and CDR2 is YFSETQ. J was trimmed by 1 base and V by 4 bases; bases with no gene match: 9.

This clonotype showed up just a few times. This chain uses TRBV7-9 with TRBJ2-6; D not certain. Germline CDR1 and CDR2: SEHNR and FQNEAQ (reference sequence). The CDR3 is 16 residues long. V was clipped by 3 bases and J by 1 base, with 10 bases between them. The CDR3 here is CASSFSRRSGANVLTF. In nucleotides, the CDR3 is TGTGCCAGCAGCTTTAGTCGTCGATCTGGGGCCAACGTCCTGACTTTC.

Only a few counts were recorded for this clonotype. This chain connects TRBV28 to TRBJ1-5; D uncertain. Germline CDR1 reads MDHEN; CDR2 reads SYDVKM. The V end lost 6 bases, the J end lost 1 base, and 13 bases lay between the germline ends. There are 15 residues in the CDR3. The CDR3 sequence: CASSPAMRSNQPQHF. Written as DNA, the CDR3 is TGTGCCAGCAGCCCGGCGATGAGGAGCAATCAGCCCCAGCATTTT.

In this sample, this clonotype turned up a few times. The genes are TRBV19 and TRBJ2-3; D is undetermined. This CDR3 has 13 amino acids. Germline V gene sequence: CDR1 LNHDA, CDR2 SQIVND (reference sequence). The ends were cut back, 5 bases at V and 6 bases at J, with 12 bases in the middle. The CDR3 region is CASSAAVFDTQYF. For the CDR3, the DNA is TGTGCCAGTAGTGCTGCCGTGTTTGATACGCAGTATTTT.

CDR3 residues: CSATRSSGNTIYF. Written as DNA, the CDR3 is TGCAGCGCCACCCGGAGCTCTGGAAACACCATATATTTT. V usage is TRBV29-1 and J usage is TRBJ1-3; D ambiguous. This CDR3 region has 13 residues. Trimming left V 7 bases short and J 0 bases short, with 10 bases between. Per germline, CDR1 SQVTM and CDR2 ANQGSEA.

There are a few counts of this clonotype. This chain uses TRBV5-5 with TRBJ1-1, with D possibly TRBD1 on 6 matching bases. CDR1 SGHKS and CDR2 YYEKEE come from the germline V gene (reference sequence). The CDR3 totals 14 residues. The V end was cut by 3 bases, the J end by 6 bases, with 15 bases between. The CDR3 bases are TGTGCCAGCAGCTCCGTCAAGGGGGGCGCTGAAGCTTTCTTT. Translated, it gives CASSSVKGGAEAFF.

The chain joins TRBV12-3 or TRBV12-4 to TRBJ2-5; no clear D. V was shortened by 5 bases and J by 5 bases, with 18 bases between the two germline ends. CDR3 size: 15 residues. CDR3 in DNA: TGTGCCAGCAGTCCCCCAGGCCTTCTCGGGGAGACCCAGTACTTC. The encoded protein is CASSPPGLLGETQYF.

The chain uses TRBV12-3 or TRBV12-4 and TRBJ1-5; D unclear. This CDR3 has 14 amino acids. V was clipped by 2 bases and J by 4 bases, with 9 bases between them. The CDR3 region is CASSLRVLNQPQHF. The CDR3 DNA reads TGTGCCAGCAGTTTAAGGGTTCTAAATCAGCCCCAGCATTTT.

The rearrangement links TRBV12-3 or TRBV12-4 to TRBJ1-5; D remains unclear. The CDR3 covers 15 residues. V was shortened by 2 bases and J by 0 bases, with 8 bases between the two germline ends. CDR3: CASSLTDYSNQPQHF. The CDR3 DNA is TGTGCCAGCAGTTTAACAGACTATAGCAATCAGCCCCAGCATTTT.

The V gene is TRBV3-1, the J gene TRBJ1-2, with D hard to call. Germline V CDR1 and CDR2: LGHDT, YNNKEL (reference sequence). The V end was cut by 1 base, the J end by 2 bases, with 11 bases between. This CDR3 spans 15 amino acids. The CDR3, as DNA: TGTGCCAGCAGCCAAGTGACACAGCTCAACTATGGCTACACCTTC. As protein: CASSQVTQLNYGYTF.

This chain joins TRBV6-5 and TRBJ1-2, with D perhaps TRBD1 (6 bases). Germline V CDR1 and CDR2: MNHEY, SVGAGI. V was pared by 6 bases and J by 4 bases, with 9 bases between. There are 12 residues in the CDR3. CDR3 region: CASRRGTYGYTF. The CDR3 region has the DNA TGTGCCAGCAGAAGGGGGACCTATGGCTACACCTTC.

The rearrangement uses TRBV7-2 and TRBJ1-2; 10 nucleotides match TRBD1. In germline, CDR1 is SGHTA, CDR2 FQGNSA. J was trimmed by 8 bases and V by 2 bases; bases with no gene match: 5. The CDR3 has 14 residues. CDR3 sequence reads: CASSLLGQGFGYTF. The CDR3 DNA is TGTGCCAGCAGCTTATTGGGACAGGGGTTCGGCTACACCTTC.

Comment on this clonotype: No conserved phenylalanine or tryptophan ends this CDR3, so it is likely a read error. The DNA is omitted, as the CDR3 cannot be located on it reliably, and the CDR3 follows TCRdb's listing. The rearrangement uses TRBV12-3 or TRBV12-4 and TRBJ1-2. The CDR3 numbers 8 amino acids, ends counted. CDR3 in amino acids: CASSLEAI.

This chain joins TRBV20-1 and TRBJ2-7, with D possibly being TRBD1 (5 bases). The V gene lost 2 bases and the J gene lost 2 bases, with 10 bases spanning the gap. CDR1 is DFQATT and CDR2 is SNEGSKA in the germline V gene (reference sequence). CDR3 length equals 13 residues. The CDR3 region is CSARQGRAYEQYF. CDR3 nucleotide sequence: TGCAGTGCTAGACAGGGCAGAGCCTACGAGCAGTACTTC.

This clonotype has a single count. The chain has TRBV15 and TRBJ2-6; 9 bases map to TRBD1. The CDR3 spans 17 residues. With 4 bases clipped from V and 4 bases from J, the junction kept 8 bases outside the gene matches. CDR1 is LNHNV, CDR2 YYDKDF, per germline (reference sequence). Here the CDR3 DNA reads TGTGCCACCAGCACCCGGGACAGGGTTGCCGGGGCCAACGTCCTGACTTTC. Encoded protein: CATSTRDRVAGANVLTF.

The CDR3 coding sequence is TGTGCCAGCAGTTGGACAGGGTCTTTCAATCAGCCCCAGCATTTT. It encodes CASSWTGSFNQPQHF. This sequence joins TRBV12-3 or TRBV12-4 and TRBJ1-5, with 8 bases matching TRBD1. Trimming cost V 4 bases and J 3 bases; bases outside gene matches: 5. This CDR3 is built from 15 residues.

This clonotype turned up a few times. V is TRBV7-8 and J is TRBJ1-2; D perhaps matches TRBD1 (5 bases). Germline CDR1 is SGHVS and CDR2 is FQNEAQ. Trimming took 1 base from V and 7 from J, leaving 16 bases between them. This CDR3 comprises 15 residues. CDR3 sequence reads: CASSLEGKRTFGYTF. The CDR3 nucleotides read TGTGCCAGCAGCTTAGAGGGAAAACGGACATTTGGCTACACCTTC. The complete variable domain, with remaining parts taken from reference TRBV7-8 and TRBJ1-2, reads GAGVSQSPRYKVAKRGQDVALRCDPISGHVSLFWYQQALGQGPEFLTYFQNEAQLDKSGLPSDRFFAERPEGSVSTLKIQRTQQEDSAVYLCASSLEGKRTFGYTFGSGTRLTVV.

J is TRBJ1-1 and V is TRBV18; perhaps TRBD1 as D (5 bases). This CDR3 has 15 residues. CDR1 and CDR2 from the germline V gene are KGHSH and LQKENI. Trimming left V 3 bases short and J 1 base short, with 12 bases between. CDR3 in DNA: TGTGCCAGCTCACCGCTGACCGGGGGGAACACTGAAGCTTTCTTT. Protein product: CASSPLTGGNTEAFF. The full variable domain, completed using reference TRBV18 and TRBJ1-1, is NAGVMQNPRHLVRRRGQEARLRCSPMKGHSHVYWYRQLPEEGLKFMVYLQKENIIDESGMPKERFSAEFPKEGPSILRIQQVVRGDSAAYFCASSPLTGGNTEAFFGQGTRLTVV.

This clonotype came up many times. The chain carries TRBV12-3 or TRBV12-4 and TRBJ1-5; no reliable D call. V was shortened by 3 bases and J by 5 bases, with 8 bases between the two germline ends. The CDR3 has 13 residues. The CDR3: CASSFSPHQPQHF. The CDR3, as DNA: TGTGCCAGCAGTTTTTCTCCTCATCAGCCCCAGCATTTT.

In this sample, this clonotype turned up a few times. The chain recombines TRBV27 with TRBJ1-4, with 7 bases aligning to TRBD1. There are 16 residues in the CDR3. Germline assignment: CDR1 MNHEY and CDR2 SMNVEV (reference sequence). Trimming removed 5 bases from V and 4 bases from J; junction bases left unmatched: 10. For the CDR3, the DNA is TGTGCCAGCAGTCAAGGGAGGGGGCGCTTTAATGAAAAACTGTTTTTT. Translation: CASSQGRGRFNEKLFF.

This sequence joins TRBV11-2 and TRBJ2-2; no reliable D call. The CDR3 has 15 amino acids. The germline V gene encodes CDR1 SGHAT and CDR2 FQNNGV. V lost 1 base and J 0 bases, leaving 6 bases between the germline ends. CDR3 nucleotides: TGTGCCAGCAGCTTAGTGGCCTCGAACACCGGGGAGCTGTTTTTT. Protein product: CASSLVASNTGELFF. Full variable domain (missing parts from reference TRBV11-2 and TRBJ2-2): EAGVAQSPRYKIIEKRQSVAFWCNPISGHATLYWYQQILGQGPKLLIQFQNNGVVDDSQLPKDRFSAERLKGVDSTLKIQPAKLEDSAVYLCASSLVASNTGELFFGEGSRLTVL.

The chain couples TRBV9 to TRBJ1-2, with TRBD1 identical over 7 bases. The germline CDR1 and CDR2 sequences are SGDLS and YYNGEE. The V segment lost 3 bases and the J segment 7 bases; nucleotides outside the gene matches: 0. This CDR3 contains 11 residues. CDR3 in DNA: TGTGCCAGCAGCGCAGGGGGTGGCTACACCTTC. It encodes CASSAGGGYTF.